These T cell receptor beta chains were read from a single sample in a study of cytomegalovirus exposure and HLA in healthy donors. The table came from immunoSEQ multiplex PCR; TCRdb's copy has only in-frame clones and leaves some out. This table holds about 140,000 clones, around 80% found once. Sequenced sample: PBMCs. These receptors all come from a man younger than 40 in good health and CMV-seronegative. Each CDR3 is given with its conserved first and last residue. A D gene is named only where the DNA matches it firmly. The size field is filled for only some rows; it gives once, few, many or a size class.

>.|TRBJ2-7|TRBD1|14|TRBV6-1
TGTGCCAGCAGTCAGGACAGGGGGCTATACGAGCAGTACTTC
CASSQDRGLYEQYF
>.|TRBJ1-4|TRBD1|14|TRBV7-2
TGTGCCAGCAGCCGGGGACAGCGTAATGAAAAACTGTTTTTT
CASSRGQRNEKLFF
>.|TRBJ2-5|.|15|TRBV27
TGTGCCAGCAGTCGCGGGACCCGACCAGCAGAGACCCAGTACTTC
CASSRGTRPAETQYF
>.|TRBJ1-1|TRBD1|14|TRBV27
TGTGCCAGCAGTTGGGACAGGGTGAACACTGAAGCTTTCTTT
CASSWDRVNTEAFF
>.|TRBJ2-7|TRBD2|14|TRBV6-1
TGTGCCAGCAGTGAAGTAGTGCTAGCGGGAGGGCAGTACTTC
CASSEVVLAGGQYF
>.|TRBJ1-2|.|15|TRBV6-1
TGTGCCAGCAGTGAAGCTTGGTTAGGGGGAGATGGCTACACCTTC
CASSEAWLGGDGYTF
>.|TRBJ2-1|.|15|TRBV6-1
TGTGCCAGCAGATTCATGGGGCAGGGGTGGGATGAGCAGTTCTTC
CASRFMGQGWDEQFF
>.|TRBJ2-5|.|16|TRBV5-1
TGCGCCAGCAGCGCAGGGCTGGGGACATTCCAAGAGACCCAGTACTTC
CASSAGLGTFQETQYF
>.|TRBJ2-5|TRBD1|14|TRBV18
TGTGCCAGCTCACCAATAGGACAGGGCGAGACCCAGTACTTC
CASSPIGQGETQYF
>.|TRBJ1-2|TRBD1|17|TRBV4-1
TGCGCCAGCAGCCGAGACGCCGGGACAGAAGATAACTATGGCTACACCTTC
CASSRDAGTEDNYGYTF
>.|TRBJ1-1|.|16|TRBV27
TGTGCCAGCAGTCCGGACCTGGACAGCCTTTCCACTGAAGCTTTCTTT
CASSPDLDSLSTEAFF
>.|TRBJ2-3|.|11|TRBV30
TGTGCCTGGGACTTAGGAGATACGCAGTATTTT
CAWDLGDTQYF
>.|TRBJ1-1|.|16|TRBV18
TGTGCCAGCTCACCACCGGACGGAGGACTGAACACTGAAGCTTTCTTT
CASSPPDGGLNTEAFF
>.|TRBJ1-5|TRBD1|16|TRBV28
TGTGCCAGCAGTAGAGAACAGGGGGAGAGCAATCAGCCCCAGCATTTT
CASSREQGESNQPQHF
>.|TRBJ1-6|TRBD1|16|TRBV30
TGTGCCTGGAGTGTGAGGGACAGGGGGTATAATTCACCCCTCCACTTT
CAWSVRDRGYNSPLHF
>.|TRBJ1-5|.|12|TRBV2
TGTGCCAGCAGTCGACAAAATCAGCCCCAGCATTTT
CASSRQNQPQHF
>.|TRBJ1-2|.|13|TRBV5-5
TGTGCCAGCAGCTTCCCGGGGTTGAATGGCTACACCTTC
CASSFPGLNGYTF
>.|TRBJ1-4|.|15|TRBV28
TGTGCCAGCAGTTTATCCGGGGGGCTTAATGAAAAACTGTTTTTT
CASSLSGGLNEKLFF
>.|TRBJ1-2|.|13|TRBV7-9
TGTGCCAGCAGCTTCCGGTCCGACTATGGCTACACCTTC
CASSFRSDYGYTF
>once|TRBJ2-1|.|16|TRBV5-6
TGTGCCAGCAGCTTGAATGGTCTAGCTGCGTACAATGAGCAGTTCTTC
CASSLNGLAAYNEQFF
>.|TRBJ2-1|TRBD2|13|TRBV27
TGTGCCAGCGTGGGGAGGGTCAACAATGAGCAGTTCTTC
CASVGRVNNEQFF
>.|TRBJ2-1|.|17|TRBV4-1
TGCGCCAGCAGCCAAGGGGGGGTGAGCATGGTTATTAATGAGCAGTTCTTC
CASSQGGVSMVINEQFF
>once|TRBJ2-2|TRBD1|15|TRBV6-5
TGTGCCAGCAGGAGCTCGACAGGGGCTCAACGGGAGCTGTTTTTT
CASRSSTGAQRELFF
>.|TRBJ1-4|TRBD1|15|TRBV19
TGTGCCACCTCCGACAGGGTGGTTGGTAATGAAAAACTGTTTTTT
CATSDRVVGNEKLFF
>.|TRBJ2-7|.|15|TRBV18
TGTGCCAGCTCACCAAGGGAAGACAGGTTGGGCGAGCAGTACTTC
CASSPREDRLGEQYF
>.|TRBJ2-7|.|15|TRBV5-5
TGTGCCAGCAGCTTAGGAGGGCAGGGTCCCTACGAGCAGTACTTC
CASSLGGQGPYEQYF
>.|TRBJ2-7|.|13|TRBV4-2
TGTGCCAGCAGCCAAGTCGTCCACTTCGAGCAGTACTTC
CASSQVVHFEQYF
>.|TRBJ1-2|TRBD1|17|TRBV28
TGTGCCAGCAGACCCGGGACAGGAAATAAACATCGGTATGGCTACACCTTC
CASRPGTGNKHRYGYTF
>.|TRBJ2-3|.|15|TRBV28
TGTGCCACATCGGAGGGGCACGGAGACGGAGATACGCAGTATTTT
CATSEGHGDGDTQYF
>.|TRBJ1-4|.|14|TRBV6-6
TGTGCCAGCAGGAAAGACAGGACTAATGAAAAACTGTTTTTT
CASRKDRTNEKLFF
>.|TRBJ1-1|TRBD1|12|TRBV25-1
TGTGCCAGTCGGACAGGGTATACTGAAGCTTTCTTT
CASRTGYTEAFF
>.|TRBJ2-1|.|12|TRBV5-1
TGCGCCAGCAGCTTTGTATCCCATGAGCAGTTCTTC
CASSFVSHEQFF
>.|TRBJ1-1|TRBD1|14|TRBV6-6
TGTGCCAGCAGTTCCCGGGACAGGGGCCCTGAAGCTTTCTTT
CASSSRDRGPEAFF
>.|TRBJ1-2|TRBD1|17|TRBV28
TGTGCCAGCAGTTTACGCGGGACAGGGGGCGTTTGGTATGGCTACACCTTC
CASSLRGTGGVWYGYTF
>few|TRBJ2-7|.|16|TRBV6-1
TGTGCCAGCAGTGCAGACGGAGGACCGCTGGCTTACGAGCAGTACTTC
CASSADGGPLAYEQYF
>.|TRBJ2-7|.|12|TRBV28
TGTGCCCACGGGCGGAGGGCCTACGAGCAGTACTTC
CAHGRRAYEQYF
>.|TRBJ2-1|TRBD2|16|TRBV13
TGTGCCAGCAGCCCTGATCTCGGGACGGGGGGCAATGAGCAGTTCTTC
CASSPDLGTGGNEQFF
>.|TRBJ2-1|TRBD2|15|TRBV19
TGTGCCAGTAGTATTCGGACTAGCGGGAAGAATGAGCAGTTCTTC
CASSIRTSGKNEQFF
>.|TRBJ2-1|TRBD2|13|TRBV2
TGTGCCAGCAGCGACTCGGGGGGAATGGCGCAGTTCTTC
CASSDSGGMAQFF
>.|TRBJ1-2|.|14|TRBV5-4
TGTGCCAGCAGCCAGAAGACTACTAACTATGGCTACACCTTC
CASSQKTTNYGYTF